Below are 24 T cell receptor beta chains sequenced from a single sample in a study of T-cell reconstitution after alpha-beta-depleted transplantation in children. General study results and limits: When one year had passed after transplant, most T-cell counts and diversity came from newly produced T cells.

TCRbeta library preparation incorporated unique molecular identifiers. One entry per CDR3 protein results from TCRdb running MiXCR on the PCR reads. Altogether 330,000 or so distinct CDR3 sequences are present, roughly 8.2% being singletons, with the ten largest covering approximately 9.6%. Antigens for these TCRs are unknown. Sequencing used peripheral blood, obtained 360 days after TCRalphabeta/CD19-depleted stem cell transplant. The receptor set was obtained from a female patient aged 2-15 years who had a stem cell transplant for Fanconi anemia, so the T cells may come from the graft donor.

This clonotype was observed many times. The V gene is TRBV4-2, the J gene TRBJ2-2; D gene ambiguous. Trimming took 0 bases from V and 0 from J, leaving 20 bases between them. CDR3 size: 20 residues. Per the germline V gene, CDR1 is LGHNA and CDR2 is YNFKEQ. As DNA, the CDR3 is TGTGCCAGCAGCCAAGATCCCCTTTTCCTCCGGTCACCGAACACCGGGGAGCTGTTTTTT. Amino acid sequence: CASSQDPLFLRSPNTGELFF.

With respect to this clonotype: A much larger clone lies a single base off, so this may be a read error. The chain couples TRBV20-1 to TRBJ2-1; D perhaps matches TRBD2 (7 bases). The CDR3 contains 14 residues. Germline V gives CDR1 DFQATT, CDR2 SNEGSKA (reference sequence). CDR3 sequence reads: CSASLGGPINERFF. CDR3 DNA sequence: TGCAGTGCTTCACTCGGGGGGCCCATCAATGAGCGGTTCTTC.

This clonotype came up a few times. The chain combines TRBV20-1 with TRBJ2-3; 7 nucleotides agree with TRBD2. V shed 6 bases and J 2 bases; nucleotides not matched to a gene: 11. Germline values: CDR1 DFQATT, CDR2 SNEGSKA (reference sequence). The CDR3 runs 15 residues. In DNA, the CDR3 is TGCAGTGCCACGGCCGGCGGGGGACTCACAGATACGCAGTATTTT. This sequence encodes CSATAGGGLTDTQYF.

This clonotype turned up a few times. The CDR3 region has the DNA TGTGCCAGCAGTGACCGGGGACCCGGGGAGCTGTTTTTT. Protein: CASSDRGPGELFF. The chain is built from TRBV2 and TRBJ2-2; either TRBD1 or TRBD2 may supply D (5 bases each). The CDR3 is 13 amino acids. V was clipped by 3 bases and J by 6 bases, with 8 bases between them. Germline assignment: CDR1 SNHLY and CDR2 FYNNEI. Full variable domain (missing parts from reference TRBV2 and TRBJ2-2): EPEVTQTPSHQVTQMGQEVILRCVPISNHLYFYWYRQILGQKVEFLVSFYNNEISEKSEIFDDQFSVERPDGSNFTLKIRSTKLEDSAMYFCASSDRGPGELFFGEGSRLTVL.

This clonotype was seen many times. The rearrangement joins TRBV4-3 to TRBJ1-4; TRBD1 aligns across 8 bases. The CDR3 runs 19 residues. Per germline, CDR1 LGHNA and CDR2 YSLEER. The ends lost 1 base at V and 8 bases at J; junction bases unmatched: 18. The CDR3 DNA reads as TGCGCCAGCAGCCAAGGTCCCGACAGGGGTGAGAGAATGGGCGAAAAACTGTTTTTT. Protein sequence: CASSQGPDRGERMGEKLFF.

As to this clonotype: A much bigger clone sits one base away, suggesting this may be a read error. CDR3 region: CASSPTLVNTEALF. The CDR3 DNA sequence: TGTGCCAGCAGCCCGACCTTAGTAAACACTGAAGCTCTCTTT. V and J are TRBV14 and TRBJ1-1; D unclear. Germline V gene sequence: CDR1 SGHDN, CDR2 FVKESK. The CDR3 length is 14 residues.

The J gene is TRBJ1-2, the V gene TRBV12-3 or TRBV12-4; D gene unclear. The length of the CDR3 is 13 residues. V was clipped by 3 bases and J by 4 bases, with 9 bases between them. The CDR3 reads CASSFNSLYGYTF. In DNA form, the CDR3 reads TGTGCCAGCAGTTTCAACAGCCTCTATGGCTACACCTTC.

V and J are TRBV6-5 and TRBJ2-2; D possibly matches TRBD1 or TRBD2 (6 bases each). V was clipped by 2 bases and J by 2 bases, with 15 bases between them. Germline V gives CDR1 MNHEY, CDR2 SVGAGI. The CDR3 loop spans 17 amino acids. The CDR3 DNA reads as TGTGCCAGCAGTTACGAACCTTCGGGGGCCAACACCGGGGAGCTGTTTTTT. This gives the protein CASSYEPSGANTGELFF.

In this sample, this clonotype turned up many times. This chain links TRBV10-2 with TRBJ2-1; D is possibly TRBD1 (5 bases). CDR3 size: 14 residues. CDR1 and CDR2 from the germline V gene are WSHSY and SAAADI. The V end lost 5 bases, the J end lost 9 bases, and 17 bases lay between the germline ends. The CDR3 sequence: CASSIGQAQGEQFF. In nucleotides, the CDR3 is TGCGCCAGCAGTATCGGTCAAGCGCAGGGTGAGCAGTTCTTC.

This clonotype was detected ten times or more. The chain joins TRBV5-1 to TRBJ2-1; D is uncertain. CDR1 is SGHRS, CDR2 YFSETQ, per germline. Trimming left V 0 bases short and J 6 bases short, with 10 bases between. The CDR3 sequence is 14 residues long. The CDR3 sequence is CASSLDPQGNEQFF. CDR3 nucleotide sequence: TGCGCCAGCAGCTTGGATCCCCAAGGCAATGAGCAGTTCTTC.

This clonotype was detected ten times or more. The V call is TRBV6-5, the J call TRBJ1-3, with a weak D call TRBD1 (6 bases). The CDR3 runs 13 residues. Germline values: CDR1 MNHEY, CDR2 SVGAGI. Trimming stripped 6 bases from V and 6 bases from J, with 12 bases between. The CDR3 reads CASSSTGLNTIYF. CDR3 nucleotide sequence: TGTGCCAGCAGCTCGACAGGATTAAACACCATATATTTT.

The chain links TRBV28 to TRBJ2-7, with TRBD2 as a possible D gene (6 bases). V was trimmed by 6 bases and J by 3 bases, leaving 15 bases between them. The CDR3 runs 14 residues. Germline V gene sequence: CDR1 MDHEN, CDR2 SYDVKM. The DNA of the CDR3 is TGTGCCAGCAGGGTTAGCGGAACCCTCTACGAGCAGTACTTC. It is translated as CASRVSGTLYEQYF.

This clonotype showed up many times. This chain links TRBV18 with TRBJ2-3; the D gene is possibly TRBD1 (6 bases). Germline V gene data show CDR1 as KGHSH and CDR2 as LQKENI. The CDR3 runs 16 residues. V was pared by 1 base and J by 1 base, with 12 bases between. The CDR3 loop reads CASSPQSRQGTDTQYF. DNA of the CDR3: TGTGCCAGCTCACCACAATCCCGACAGGGCACAGATACGCAGTATTTT.

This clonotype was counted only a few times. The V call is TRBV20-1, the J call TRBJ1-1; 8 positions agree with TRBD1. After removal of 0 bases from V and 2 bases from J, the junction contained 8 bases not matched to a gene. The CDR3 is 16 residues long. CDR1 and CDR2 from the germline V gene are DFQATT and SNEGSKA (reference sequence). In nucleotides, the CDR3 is TGCAGTGCTAGAGATTGGTCCGGGACAGGCAACACTGAAGCTTTCTTT. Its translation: CSARDWSGTGNTEAFF.

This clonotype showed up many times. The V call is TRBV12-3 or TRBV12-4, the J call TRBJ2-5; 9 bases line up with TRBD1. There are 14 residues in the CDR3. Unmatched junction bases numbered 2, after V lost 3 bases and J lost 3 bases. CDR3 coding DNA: TGTGCCAGCAGTTTCTGGGACAGGGAAGAGACCCAGTACTTC. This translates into CASSFWDREETQYF.

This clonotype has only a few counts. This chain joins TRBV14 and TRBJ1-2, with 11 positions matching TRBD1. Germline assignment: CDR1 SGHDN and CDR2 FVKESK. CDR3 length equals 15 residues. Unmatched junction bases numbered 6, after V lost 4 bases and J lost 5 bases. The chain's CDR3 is CASSRGTGGLYGYTF. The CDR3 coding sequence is TGTGCCAGCAGCCGCGGGACAGGGGGACTTTATGGCTACACCTTC.

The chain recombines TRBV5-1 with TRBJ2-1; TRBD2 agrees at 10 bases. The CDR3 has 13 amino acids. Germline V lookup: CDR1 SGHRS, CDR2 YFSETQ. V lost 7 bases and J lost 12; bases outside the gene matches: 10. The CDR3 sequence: CASQPSGGAGQFF. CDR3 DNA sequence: TGCGCCAGCCAACCCAGCGGGGGGGCTGGGCAGTTCTTC. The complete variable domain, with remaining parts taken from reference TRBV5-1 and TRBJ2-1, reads KAGVTQTPRYLIKTRGQQVTLSCSPISGHRSVSWYQQTPGQGLQFLFEYFSETQRNKGNFPGRFSGRQFSNSRSEMNVSTLELGDSALYLCASQPSGGAGQFFGPGTRLTVL.

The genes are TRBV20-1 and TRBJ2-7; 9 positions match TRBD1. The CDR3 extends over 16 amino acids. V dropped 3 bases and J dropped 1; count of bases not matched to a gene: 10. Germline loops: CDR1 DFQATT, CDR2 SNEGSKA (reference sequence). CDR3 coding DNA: TGCAGTGCTAGGGACTCCGGGACAGGGATATCCTACGAGCAGTACTTC. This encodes CSARDSGTGISYEQYF.

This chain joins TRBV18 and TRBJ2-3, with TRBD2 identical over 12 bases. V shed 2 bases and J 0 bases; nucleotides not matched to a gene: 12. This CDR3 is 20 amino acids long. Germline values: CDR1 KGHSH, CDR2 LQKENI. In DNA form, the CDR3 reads TGTGCCAGCTCACCATTCCCCCCTAGCGGGGGGGACTCTAGCACAGATACGCAGTATTTT. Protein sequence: CASSPFPPSGGDSSTDTQYF.

The CDR3 DNA sequence: TGTGCCTGGAGTCAGGGGGTCACTGAAGCTTTCTTT. Residues: CAWSQGVTEAFF. The V call is TRBV30, the J call TRBJ1-1, with 7 bases matching TRBD1. The CDR3 totals 12 residues. Germline V gene data show CDR1 as GTSNPN and CDR2 as SVGIG (reference sequence). Trimming at V came to 2 bases and at J to 4 bases, leaving 1 base not matched to a gene.

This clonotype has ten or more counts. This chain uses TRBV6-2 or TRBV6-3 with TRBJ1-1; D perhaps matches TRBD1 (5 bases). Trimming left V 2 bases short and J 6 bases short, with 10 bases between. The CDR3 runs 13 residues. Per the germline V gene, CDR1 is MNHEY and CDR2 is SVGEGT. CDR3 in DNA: TGTGCCAGCAGTTACGGGCTGGGGCCTGAAGCTTTCTTT. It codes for CASSYGLGPEAFF.

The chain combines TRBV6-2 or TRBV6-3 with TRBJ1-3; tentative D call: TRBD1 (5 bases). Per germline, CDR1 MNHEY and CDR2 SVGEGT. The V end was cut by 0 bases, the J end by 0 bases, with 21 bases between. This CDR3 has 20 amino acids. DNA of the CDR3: TGTGCCAGCAGTTACTCCCCCCCCGGACAAATGGGAATCTCTGGAAACACCATATATTTT. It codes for CASSYSPPGQMGISGNTIYF.

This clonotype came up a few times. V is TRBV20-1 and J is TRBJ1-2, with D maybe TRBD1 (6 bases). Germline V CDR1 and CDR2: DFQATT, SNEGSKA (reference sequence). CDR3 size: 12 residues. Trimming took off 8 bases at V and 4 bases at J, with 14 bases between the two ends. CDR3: CSPTGSFYGYTF. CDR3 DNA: TGCAGTCCGACAGGTTCCTTCTATGGCTACACCTTC.

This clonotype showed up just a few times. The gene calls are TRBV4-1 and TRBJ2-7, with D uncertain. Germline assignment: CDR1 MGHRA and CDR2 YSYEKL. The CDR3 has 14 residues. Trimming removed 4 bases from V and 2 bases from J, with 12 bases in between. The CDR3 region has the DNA TGCGCCAGCAGCCCAGATTTGGGGACCTACGAGCAGTACGTC. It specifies CASSPDLGTYEQYV.